Below are 11 T cell receptor beta chains sequenced from a single sample in a study of cytomegalovirus exposure and HLA in healthy donors. The PCR made use of 60 Vbeta and 13 Jbeta primers. Assay used: immunoSEQ multiplex PCR; TCRdb lists only in-frame clones, some missing. Of roughly 120,000 clones listed, about 86% are singletons. Sequenced sample: PBMCs. The receptors were sampled from a man between 35 and 55 years old in good health and CMV-seronegative.

The V and J genes are TRBV6-5 and TRBJ1-1; D is uncertain. Germline lookup yields CDR1 MNHEY and CDR2 SVGAGI. This CDR3 is 12 amino acids long. V lost 6 bases and J 6 bases, leaving 11 bases between the germline ends. CDR3 protein: CASRRRGSEAFF. In DNA form, the CDR3 reads TGTGCCAGCAGGAGAAGAGGTTCTGAAGCTTTCTTT.

The genes are TRBV2 and TRBJ1-5; D possibly corresponds to TRBD1 (5 bases). The V end lost 10 bases, the J end lost 5 bases, and 21 bases lay between the germline ends. The CDR3 totals 15 residues. Germline V gene data show CDR1 as SNHLY and CDR2 as FYNNEI. The CDR3 nucleotides are TGTGCCACCTCTCTGGGACTGGGGAAACATCAGCCCCAGCATTTT. As protein: CATSLGLGKHQPQHF.

The chain employs TRBV18 and TRBJ1-1; TRBD1 is a possible D gene (6 bases). This CDR3 region has 14 residues. CDR1 and CDR2 (germline): KGHSH, LQKENI. V was cut by 6 bases and J by 3 bases, with 14 bases left in between. The CDR3 sequence is CASSGQRGDTEAFF. The CDR3 region has the DNA TGTGCCAGCTCCGGACAGCGAGGGGACACTGAAGCTTTCTTT.

V gene TRBV6-5 combines with J gene TRBJ1-1, with TRBD1 matching over 7 bases. V was pared by 4 bases and J by 0 bases, with 8 bases of the junction left unmatched. The CDR3 sequence is 16 residues long. In germline, CDR1 is MNHEY, CDR2 SVGAGI. The CDR3 here is CASSSTGVRMNTEAFF. DNA of the CDR3: TGTGCCAGCAGTTCCACAGGGGTGCGGATGAACACTGAAGCTTTCTTT.

This clone came up once. The chain couples TRBV7-6 to TRBJ2-3; 9 bases are a match to TRBD2. CDR1 and CDR2 from the germline V gene are SGHVS and FNYEAQ. The CDR3 spans 15 residues. The ends lost 1 base at V and 7 bases at J; junction bases unmatched: 6. The CDR3 nucleotides are TGTGCCAGCAGCTTAGTAGGCGGGGGGGACTATACGCAGTATTTT. Amino acid sequence: CASSLVGGGDYTQYF.

The chain employs TRBV6-5 and TRBJ1-2; D remains ambiguous. Germline lookup yields CDR1 MNHEY and CDR2 SVGAGI. The CDR3 is 13 residues long. Trimming stripped 1 base from V and 2 bases from J, with 5 bases between. CDR3 nucleotide sequence: TGTGCCAGCAGTTACTACAGCAACTATGGCTACACCTTC. Translated, it gives CASSYYSNYGYTF.

The chain recombines TRBV6-1 with TRBJ1-5; D might be TRBD1 (5 bases). The CDR3 sequence is 14 residues long. V dropped 6 bases and J dropped 0 bases, with 9 bases sitting between them. CDR1 and CDR2 from the germline V gene are MNHNS and SASEGT. For the CDR3, the DNA is TGTGCCAGCAGCCTAGACAGTAGCAATCAGCCCCAGCATTTT. This gives the protein CASSLDSSNQPQHF.

J is TRBJ1-1 and V is TRBV5-1; 11 positions agree with TRBD1. The CDR3 extends over 16 amino acids. Germline V gene sequence: CDR1 SGHRS, CDR2 YFSETQ. With 4 bases clipped from V and 4 bases from J, the junction kept 9 bases outside the gene matches. The CDR3 DNA sequence: TGCGCCAGCAGCCAACTGGACAGGGGGCTTGGCACTGAAGCTTTCTTT. Translating gives CASSQLDRGLGTEAFF.

The chain carries TRBV2 and TRBJ1-4; 8 bases map to TRBD1. The CDR3 is 15 residues long. Germline V gene sequence: CDR1 SNHLY, CDR2 FYNNEI. Germline trimming cut 2 bases from V and 7 bases from J; bases unmatched to any gene: 6. The CDR3 loop is CASSEIWTGREKLFF. CDR3 nucleotides: TGTGCCAGCAGTGAAATTTGGACAGGGCGTGAAAAACTGTTTTTT.

The chain employs TRBV6-6 and TRBJ1-6; perhaps TRBD1 as D (6 bases). The V end was cut by 10 bases, the J end by 7 bases, with 11 bases between. Germline assignment: CDR1 MNHNY and CDR2 SVGAGI (reference sequence). This CDR3 has 12 residues. DNA of the CDR3: TGTGCCACCCGGGACAAGAATTCACCCCTCCACTTT. Its protein product is CATRDKNSPLHF.

The chain carries TRBV6-5 and TRBJ2-7, with D perhaps matching TRBD1 (5 bases). CDR3 length: 13 amino acids. Trimming pared 7 bases from V and 1 base from J, leaving 11 bases between. Germline V gene data show CDR1 as MNHEY and CDR2 as SVGAGI. The CDR3 is CASIDSYSYEQYF. The CDR3 DNA reads as TGTGCCAGCATTGACAGTTATTCCTACGAGCAGTACTTC.